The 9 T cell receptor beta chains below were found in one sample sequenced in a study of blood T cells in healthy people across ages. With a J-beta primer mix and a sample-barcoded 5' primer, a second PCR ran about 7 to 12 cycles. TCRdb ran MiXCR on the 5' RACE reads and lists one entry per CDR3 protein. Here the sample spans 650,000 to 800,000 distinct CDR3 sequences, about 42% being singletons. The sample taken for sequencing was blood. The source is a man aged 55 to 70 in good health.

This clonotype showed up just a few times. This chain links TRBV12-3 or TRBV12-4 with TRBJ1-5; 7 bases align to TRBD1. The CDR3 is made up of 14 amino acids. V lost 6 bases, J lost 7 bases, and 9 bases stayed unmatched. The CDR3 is CASSPTGSGQPQHF. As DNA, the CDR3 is TGTGCCAGCAGCCCGACAGGGTCTGGGCAGCCCCAGCATTTT.

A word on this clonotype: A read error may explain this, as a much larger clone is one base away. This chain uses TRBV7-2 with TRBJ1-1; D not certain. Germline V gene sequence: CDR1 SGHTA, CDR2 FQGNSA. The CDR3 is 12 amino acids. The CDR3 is CASSLGRTVAFF. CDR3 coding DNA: TGTGCCAGCAGCTTAGGCCGCACTGTAGCTTTCTTT. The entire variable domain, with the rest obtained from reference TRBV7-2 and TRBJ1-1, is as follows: GAGVSQSPSNKVTEKGKDVELRCDPISGHTALYWYRQSLGQGLEFLIYFQGNSAPDKSGLPSDRFSAERTGGSVSTLTIQRTQQEDSAVYLCASSLGRTVAFFGQGTRLTVV.

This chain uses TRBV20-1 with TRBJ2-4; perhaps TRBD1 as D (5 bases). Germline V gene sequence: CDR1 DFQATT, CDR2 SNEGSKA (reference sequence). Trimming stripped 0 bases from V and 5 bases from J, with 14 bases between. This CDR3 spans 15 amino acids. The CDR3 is CSARDRKTDQNIQYF. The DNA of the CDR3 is TGCAGTGCTAGAGATCGGAAGACAGACCAAAACATTCAGTACTTC.

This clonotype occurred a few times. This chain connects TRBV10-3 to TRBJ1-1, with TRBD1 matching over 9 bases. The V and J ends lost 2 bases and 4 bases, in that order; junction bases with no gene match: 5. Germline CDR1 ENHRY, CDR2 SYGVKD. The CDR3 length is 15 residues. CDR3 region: CAISELRTGVTEAFF. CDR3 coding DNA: TGTGCCATCAGTGAGCTGCGGACAGGGGTCACTGAAGCTTTCTTT.

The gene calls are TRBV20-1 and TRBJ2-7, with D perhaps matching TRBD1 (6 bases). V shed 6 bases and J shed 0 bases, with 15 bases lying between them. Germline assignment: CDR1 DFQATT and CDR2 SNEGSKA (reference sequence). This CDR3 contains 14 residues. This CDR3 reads CSANRALNSYEQYF. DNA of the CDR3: TGCAGTGCAAACAGGGCCCTAAACTCCTACGAGCAGTACTTC.

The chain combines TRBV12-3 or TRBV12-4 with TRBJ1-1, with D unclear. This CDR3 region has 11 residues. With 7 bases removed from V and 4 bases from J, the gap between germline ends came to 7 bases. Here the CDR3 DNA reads TGTGCCAGCAACTGGGGCACTGAAGCTTTCTTT. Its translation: CASNWGTEAFF.

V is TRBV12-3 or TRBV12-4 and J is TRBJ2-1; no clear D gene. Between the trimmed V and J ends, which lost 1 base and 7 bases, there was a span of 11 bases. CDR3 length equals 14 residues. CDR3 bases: TGTGCCAGCAGTTTAGAATCCCCGCGGAATGAGCAGTTCTTC. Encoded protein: CASSLESPRNEQFF.

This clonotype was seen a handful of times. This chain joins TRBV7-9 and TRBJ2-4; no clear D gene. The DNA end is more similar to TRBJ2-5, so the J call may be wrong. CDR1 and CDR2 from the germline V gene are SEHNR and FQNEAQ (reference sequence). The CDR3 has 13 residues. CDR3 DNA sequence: TGTGCCAGCAGCCCGACTTGGCAAGAGACCCAGTACTTC. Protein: CASSPTWQETQYF.

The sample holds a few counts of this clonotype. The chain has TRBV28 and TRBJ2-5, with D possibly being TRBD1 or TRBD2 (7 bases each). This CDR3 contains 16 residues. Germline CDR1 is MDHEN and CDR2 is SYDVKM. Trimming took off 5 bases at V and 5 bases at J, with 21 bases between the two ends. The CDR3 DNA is TGTGCCAGCAGTCCATATCGCGGGGGACAGAAGGAGACCCAGTACTTC. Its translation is CASSPYRGGQKETQYF. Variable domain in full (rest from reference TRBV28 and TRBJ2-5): DVKVTQSSRYLVKRTGEKVFLECVQDMDHENMFWYRQDPGLGLRLIYFSYDVKMKEKGDIPEGYSVSREKKERFSLILESASTNQTSMYLCASSPYRGGQKETQYFGPGTRLLVL.